This T cell receptor beta chain was sequenced for a study of cytomegalovirus exposure and HLA in healthy donors. Study observations and caveats: Within a later analysis, the majority of CMV-associated TCR beta chains appeared HLA-restricted. Trimming of TCR beta V- and J-genes showed a link, identified in a later analysis, to a missense DCLRE1C variant.

PCR amplification relied on 60 Vbeta primers (plus 13 Jbeta primers). Measured with immunoSEQ multiplex PCR; TCRdb has only the in-frame clones, and not every one. The sample consists of around 230,000 clones, 70% to 90% of them appearing once. The CDR3 runs 16 residues. V shed 2 bases and J shed 7 bases, with 15 bases lying between them. The germline V gene has CDR1 MNHEY and CDR2 SVGAGI. As to this clone: As yet, its antigen is unknown.

This clonotype was obtained from a girl aged 2-10 years in good health and CMV-seronegative. Sequencing input: PBMCs. The chain joins TRBV6-5 to TRBJ1-6; no firm D call. CDR3 in amino acids: CASSYRYVQENSPLHF. The DNA of the CDR3 is TGTGCCAGCAGTTACCGATATGTCCAGGAAAATTCACCCCTCCACTTT.